The source of this TCR beta chain is a study of cytomegalovirus exposure and HLA in healthy donors. Study as a whole: A later analysis reported the 120 or so validation repertoires used the same platform as the approximately 650 first-cohort repertoires.

The CDR3 totals 16 residues. Study-wide results and caveats: Associated with cytomegalovirus, according to the listing, were around 170 TCR beta chains.

About this clone: The antigen is not known.

TCRdb's table, derived via immunoSEQ multiplex PCR, lists solely in-frame clones and lacks some. The sample consists of some 140,000 clones, about 82% of them appearing once. The source of this sequence is a human donor in good health. The chain has TRBV21-1 and TRBJ2-4; TRBD2 is the table's D call, not checked against the DNA. TRBV21-1 is designated a pseudogene. Sequenced material: PBMCs. The CDR3 spells CASSKVNRTPKNIQYF. In DNA, the CDR3 is TGTGCCAGCAGCAAAGTTAATAGGACTCCCAAAAACATTCAGTACTTC.